Given below is one T cell receptor beta chain in context. Its antigen is unknown. This entry belongs to a study of T-cell memory formation after mild COVID-19. With constant-segment primers, 5'RACE yielded cDNA libraries of TCR alpha and TCR beta that carried sample barcodes and UMIs. TCRdb called the 5' RACE reads again in MiXCR, with one record for every CDR3 protein. The repertoire has about 620,000 distinct CDR3 sequences, 15% to 20% of them found once; the top ten carry around 12%. Study-level results: CD4/CD8 balance held among clones contracting day 15 to 85, and later expanders leaned CD4+.

Looked up from germline, CDR1 is MNHEY and CDR2 is SVGAGI. The trim removed 6 bases at V and 5 bases at J, leaving 6 bases unmatched. CDR3 length equals 13 residues. The TCR sequence derives from an adult woman who had mild COVID-19 (a few samples of this study predate the infection). Cell type and time point are not known. Specimen: PBMCs or a T cell subset sorted from them (not recorded which). The chain employs TRBV6-5 and TRBJ1-2; TRBD1 matches 7 bases. Here the CDR3 DNA reads TGTGCCAGCAGGATAACAGGGGAATATGGCTACACCTTC. This translates into CASRITGEYGYTF.